Following are 23 T cell receptor beta chains from one sample sequenced in a study of identical twins. One entry per CDR3 protein, called by TCRdb with MiXCR from the 5' RACE reads. The sample lists 1.5 million or so distinct CDR3 sequences, 32% occurring once. Material: cord blood. The receptor source for this set is a newborn girl in good health.

This clonotype has more than one count but fewer than ten. The CDR3 DNA is TGTGCCACCAGTGATTTGAGGCGGAGATCCTACAATGAGCAGTTCTTC. It specifies CATSDLRRRSYNEQFF. The chain has TRBV24-1 and TRBJ2-1, with unresolved D. V was pared by 0 bases and J by 1 base, with 9 bases between. Germline V gene lookup returns CDR1 KGHDR and CDR2 SFDVKD. This CDR3 is built from 16 residues.

This sequence joins TRBV20-1 and TRBJ1-2, with TRBD1 identical over 9 bases. The CDR3 consists of 14 residues. Germline CDR1 reads DFQATT; CDR2 reads SNEGSKA (reference sequence). J lost 4 bases, V lost 3 bases, and 6 bases had no gene match. The CDR3 sequence: CSASTPGQGYGYTF. Written as DNA, the CDR3 is TGCAGTGCTAGTACACCGGGACAGGGCTATGGCTACACCTTC.

This clonotype was found many times. The chain carries TRBV12-3 or TRBV12-4 and TRBJ2-1, with 8 bases aligning to TRBD2. V dropped 3 bases and J dropped 4; count of bases not matched to a gene: 5. The CDR3 has 15 amino acids. The CDR3 DNA reads TGTGCCAGCAGTTTTCGGCGGGGGGAATACAATGAGCAGTTCTTC. Protein sequence: CASSFRRGEYNEQFF.

This clonotype appeared once. V usage is TRBV5-1 and J usage is TRBJ1-1; D unclear. The CDR3 is 12 amino acids. Trimming removed 1 base at V and 10 bases at J, with 11 bases between. Germline CDR1 and CDR2: SGHRS and YFSETQ. DNA of the CDR3: TGCGCCAGCAGCTTGCTCGAGGGAGCAGCTTTCTTT. It translates to CASSLLEGAAFF.

A remark on this clonotype: The junction departs from the called germline gene at one end, perhaps through a read error. The chain combines TRBV2 with TRBJ2-7; unclear D gene. Germline V gives CDR1 SNHLY, CDR2 FYNNEI. CDR3 length equals 14 residues. CDR3 bases: TGTGCCGGCAGTGACAAAATAGGGTCCTACGAGCAGTACTTC. Its protein is CAGSDKIGSYEQYF.

This clonotype was detected once. The chain uses TRBV14 and TRBJ2-1; 12 nucleotides agree with TRBD2. The germline gives CDR1 SGHDN, CDR2 FVKESK. The CDR3 loop spans 19 amino acids. Unmatched junction bases numbered 13, after V lost 6 bases and J lost 1 base. CDR3 sequence: CASRPSGGAFWYSYNEQFF. CDR3 bases: TGTGCCAGCAGACCTAGCGGGGGGGCCTTTTGGTATTCCTACAATGAGCAGTTCTTC.

The gene calls are TRBV6-4 and TRBJ2-3; a possible D gene is TRBD1 (6 bases). The V and J ends lost 0 bases and 6 bases respectively, with 13 bases between them. The CDR3 length is 15 residues. CDR1 MRHNA and CDR2 SNTAGT come from the germline V gene. The CDR3 nucleotides are TGTGCCAGCAGTGACTCGAGATCAGGGGTGGATACGCAGTATTTT. Its protein is CASSDSRSGVDTQYF.

In this sample, this clonotype turned up many times. The V call is TRBV4-2, the J call TRBJ2-3; 10 bases map to TRBD2. V lost 3 bases and J lost 9; bases outside the gene matches: 3. The CDR3 contains 13 residues. Germline V lookup: CDR1 LGHNA, CDR2 YNFKEQ. The CDR3 DNA reads as TGTGCCAGCAGCCAGACGGGACTAGCGACGCAGTATTTT. Translated: CASSQTGLATQYF.

This clonotype was detected only a few times. This CDR3 reads CASGVGPYNEQFF. DNA for the CDR3: TGTGCCAGCGGGGTCGGTCCCTACAATGAGCAGTTCTTC. V and J are TRBV6-5 and TRBJ2-1, with D unclear. Germline CDR1 and CDR2: MNHEY and SVGAGI. The CDR3 is made up of 13 amino acids. V dropped 8 bases and J dropped 2 bases, with 10 bases sitting between them.

The V gene is TRBV3-1, the J gene TRBJ2-4, with 8 bases aligning to TRBD1. Trimming at V came to 0 bases and at J to 6 bases, leaving 13 bases not matched to a gene. The CDR3 runs to 18 residues. Germline lookup yields CDR1 LGHDT and CDR2 YNNKEL (reference sequence). This CDR3 reads CASSQDQKTGALINIQYF. The CDR3 DNA sequence: TGTGCCAGCAGCCAAGACCAAAAGACAGGGGCCCTTATAAACATTCAGTACTTC.

CDR3 sequence reads: CSARPRLGNQPQHF. The CDR3 nucleotides are TGCAGTGCTAGACCCCGACTGGGGAATCAGCCCCAGCATTTT. The chain joins TRBV20-1 to TRBJ1-5; no reliable D call. Germline lookup yields CDR1 DFQATT and CDR2 SNEGSKA (reference sequence). V was pared by 2 bases and J by 4 bases, with 12 bases between. This CDR3 is 14 amino acids long.

The rearrangement joins TRBV20-1 to TRBJ1-5; D might be TRBD1 (5 bases). The ends were cut back, 0 bases at V and 7 bases at J, with 10 bases in the middle. Germline V CDR1 and CDR2: DFQATT, SNEGSKA (reference sequence). CDR3 length equals 13 residues. Written as DNA, the CDR3 is TGCAGTGCTAGAGAGACCGACAGCCAGCCCCAGCATTTT. It yields the protein CSARETDSQPQHF.

The V gene is TRBV4-1, the J gene TRBJ1-2; D is uncertain. Germline lookup yields CDR1 MGHRA and CDR2 YSYEKL. The V gene lost 1 base and the J gene lost 3 bases, with 12 bases spanning the gap. The CDR3 is made up of 15 amino acids. CDR3 bases: TGCGCCAGCAGCCAAGGTAGCCAGGCCTACTATGGCTACACCTTC. This translates into CASSQGSQAYYGYTF.

In its sample, this clonotype was seen once. The V gene is TRBV20-1, the J gene TRBJ1-5; TRBD1 aligns across 7 bases. There are 13 residues in the CDR3. CDR1 and CDR2 from the germline V gene are DFQATT and SNEGSKA (reference sequence). Trimming removed 0 bases from V and 6 bases from J; junction bases left unmatched: 2. In DNA form, the CDR3 reads TGCAGTGCTAGAGATCAGGGGGTTCAGCCCCAGCATTTT. Translating gives CSARDQGVQPQHF.

This chain connects TRBV20-1 to TRBJ2-5; TRBD1 or TRBD2 may be the D gene (5 bases each). The J call is uncertain, as TRBJ2-7 better fits the DNA end. The CDR3 sequence is 12 residues long. The germline gives CDR1 DFQATT, CDR2 SNEGSKA (reference sequence). CDR3 bases: TGCAGTGCCCCCGGGACCTTCTACGAGCAGTACTTC. Translation: CSAPGTFYEQYF.

In this sample, this clonotype turned up a few times. The chain carries TRBV20-1 and TRBJ2-5; 9 bases line up with TRBD2. With 3 bases clipped from V and 5 bases from J, the junction kept 13 bases outside the gene matches. Germline V CDR1 and CDR2: DFQATT, SNEGSKA (reference sequence). The CDR3 has 16 amino acids. CDR3 sequence reads: CSASPRLAGIAETQYF. DNA for the CDR3: TGCAGTGCTAGCCCAAGGCTAGCGGGGATCGCGGAGACCCAGTACTTC.

This clonotype was detected ten times or more. The chain couples TRBV29-1 to TRBJ1-2, with 8 positions matching TRBD1. The germline gives CDR1 SQVTM, CDR2 ANQGSEA. Trimming removed 6 bases from V and 0 bases from J; junction bases left unmatched: 3. This CDR3 has 13 amino acids. The CDR3 nucleotides read TGCAGCGTGACAGGGGCAACTAACTATGGCTACACCTTC. Its translation: CSVTGATNYGYTF.

The rearrangement joins TRBV27 to TRBJ2-7; tentative D call: TRBD1 (6 bases). The CDR3 is 14 residues long. Germline V gene data show CDR1 as MNHEY and CDR2 as SMNVEV (reference sequence). Trimming stripped 2 bases from V and 6 bases from J, with 14 bases between. CDR3 in amino acids: CASSLGGQRSEQYF. DNA for the CDR3: TGTGCCAGCAGTTTAGGCGGACAGAGGAGCGAGCAGTACTTC.

This chain links TRBV18 with TRBJ1-5; the D is unclear. Germline CDR1 reads KGHSH; CDR2 reads LQKENI. The CDR3 totals 14 residues. With 2 bases removed from V and 3 bases from J, the gap between germline ends came to 8 bases. The CDR3 DNA is TGTGCCAGCTCACCAGGAGGGCACAATCAGCCCCAGCATTTT. Protein product: CASSPGGHNQPQHF.

The rearrangement links TRBV2 to TRBJ2-7; 11 positions match TRBD2. This CDR3 has 17 residues. CDR1 and CDR2 (germline): SNHLY, FYNNEI. V shed 3 bases and J 3 bases; nucleotides not matched to a gene: 10. The CDR3 DNA sequence: TGTGCCAGCAGTGAGAGAGATAGCGGGAGGGGATTCTACGAGCAGTACTTC. Protein: CASSERDSGRGFYEQYF.

With regard to this clonotype: A far more abundant clone sits one base away, making this likely a read error. This chain links TRBV28 with TRBJ1-5; D is uncertain. The CDR3 covers 11 residues. Germline assignment: CDR1 MDHEN and CDR2 SYDVKM. The CDR3 coding sequence is TGTGTCAGCAGTTTAAATCAGCCCCAGCATTTT. Amino acid sequence: CVSSLNQPQHF.

The V and J genes are TRBV6-6 and TRBJ2-5; D gene unclear. Germline assignment: CDR1 MNHNY and CDR2 SVGAGI (reference sequence). CDR3 length equals 15 residues. Trimming cost V 2 bases and J 0 bases, with 10 bases left between them. CDR3 in DNA: TGTGCCAGCAGTTACGACTTAATCTACCAAGAGACCCAGTACTTC. It encodes CASSYDLIYQETQYF.

In its sample, this clonotype was seen a few times. J is TRBJ2-6 and V is TRBV27, with 8 positions matching TRBD1. The CDR3 contains 17 residues. Losses at the gene ends were 1 base for V and 13 bases for J; bases not matched to a gene: 15. CDR1 MNHEY and CDR2 SMNVEV come from the germline V gene (reference sequence). The CDR3 is CASSLFPTTGVGLVLTF. CDR3 DNA sequence: TGTGCCAGCAGTTTATTCCCTACGACAGGGGTCGGTTTGGTCCTGACTTTC. Drawing the rest from reference TRBV27 and TRBJ2-6, the complete variable domain is EAQVTQNPRYLITVTGKKLTVTCSQNMNHEYMSWYRQDPGLGLRQIYYSMNVEVTDKGDVPEGYKVSRKEKRNFPLILESPSPNQTSLYFCASSLFPTTGVGLVLTFGAGSRLTVL.